A selection of T cell receptor beta chains follows, all from one sample in a study of T cell changes during pregnancy in multiple sclerosis. Method: immunoSEQ multiplex PCR; TCRdb's copy keeps in-frame clones and lacks some. This repertoire shows about 44,000 clones, roughly 90% found once; its top ten account for 0.67%. The sequences come from CD4+ T cells from peripheral blood mononuclear cells, collected in the first trimester of pregnancy. Source of these receptors: a female donor with multiple sclerosis, enrolled in a pregnancy study. CDR3s include the opening cysteine and the closing phenylalanine or tryptophan. Each record gives: V gene, J gene, D gene, clone size, CDR3 DNA, CDR3 protein. D genes are given only for firm matches. Expanded clones get a size class; other rows say once, few or many, or leave the size out.

TRBV29-1	TRBJ2-5	TRBD1	NA	TGCAGCGTTGGGGCAGGGGGATGGGAGACCCAGTACTTC	CSVGAGGWETQYF
TRBV27	TRBJ1-5	NA	NA	TGTGCCAGCAGTTCTAGGAGCAATCAGCCCCAGCATTTT	CASSSRSNQPQHF
TRBV14	TRBJ2-5	NA	NA	TGTGCCAGCAGCCAAGAAGGGGGGGACCCCTGGAGAGAGACCCAGTACTTC	CASSQEGGDPWRETQYF
TRBV28	TRBJ2-2	NA	NA	TGTGCCAGCAGGCCGGGACTCCCCTTCGGGGAGCTGTTTTTT	CASRPGLPFGELFF
TRBV28	TRBJ2-4	TRBD1	NA	TGTGCCAGCTCTTGGGGACAGGGCAAGGATCAGTACTTC	CASSWGQGKDQYF
TRBV28	TRBJ1-1	TRBD1	NA	TGTGCCAGCAGTTTACAGGGGGGGAACACTGAAGCTTTCTTT	CASSLQGGNTEAFF
TRBV5-1	TRBJ1-5	NA	NA	TGCGCCAGCAGCTTGGACAGCTATAGCAATCAGCCCCAGCATTTT	CASSLDSYSNQPQHF
TRBV6-5	TRBJ1-1	NA	NA	TGTGCCAGCAGTTGGCACCAGAACACTGAAGCTTTCTTT	CASSWHQNTEAFF
TRBV2	TRBJ1-6	NA	NA	TGTGCCAGCAATGCGGGGTATTCACCCCTCCACTTT	CASNAGYSPLHF
TRBV19	TRBJ2-7	NA	NA	TGTGCCAGTAGTATAGGGGAACAGGGCTACGAGCAGTACTTC	CASSIGEQGYEQYF
TRBV2	TRBJ2-7	NA	few	TGTGCCAGCACAGGGCTCATGGCCTACGAGCAGTACTTC	CASTGLMAYEQYF
TRBV7-9	TRBJ2-3	NA	NA	TGTGCCAGCAGCCCGTCCGGGGTAGATACGCAGTATTTT	CASSPSGVDTQYF
TRBV10-3	TRBJ2-1	NA	NA	TGTGCCATCAGTGAGCTGAATGAGCAGTTCTTC	CAISELNEQFF
TRBV19	TRBJ1-1	NA	few	TGTGCCAGTAGGCGGACAGTAGAAGCTTTCTTT	CASRRTVEAFF
TRBV27	TRBJ2-7	TRBD2	once	TGTGCCAGCACTCCTACCTGGGCTAGCGGGACTTCCGAGCAGTACTTC	CASTPTWASGTSEQYF
TRBV6-5	TRBJ1-5	NA	NA	TGTGCCAGCAGTTACTCTCGGGAACTCGGGGCCCAGCATTTT	CASSYSRELGAQHF
TRBV6-1	TRBJ1-3	NA	NA	TGTGCCAGCAGCCTGGGGAGTGTCGGAAACACCATATATTTT	CASSLGSVGNTIYF
TRBV7-2	TRBJ2-1	NA	NA	TGTGCCAGCAGCCTTCAGCCCCCGGGACTGGGAAACAATGAGCAGTTCTTC	CASSLQPPGLGNNEQFF
TRBV29-1	TRBJ2-1	TRBD2	NA	TGCAGCGTTGAATGGGACTTGGATAGCGGGATGGGGAATGAGCAGTTCTTC	CSVEWDLDSGMGNEQFF
TRBV5-1	TRBJ1-6	NA	NA	TGCGCCAGCAGCTTGGACAGTTTTAATTCACCCCTCCACTTT	CASSLDSFNSPLHF
TRBV11-2	TRBJ2-1	TRBD2	NA	TGTGCCAGCAGCCCACTAGCGGGAAACTACAATGAGCAGTTCTTC	CASSPLAGNYNEQFF
TRBV30	TRBJ2-6	NA	NA	TGTGCCTGGAGTGTCTCGAGGGTCTCTGGGGCCAACGTCCTGACTTTC	CAWSVSRVSGANVLTF
TRBV30	TRBJ1-5	NA	few	TGTGCCTGGAGTAGGGACACACGGGAGGCCCAGCATTTT	CAWSRDTREAQHF
TRBV21-1	TRBJ2-7	NA	NA	TGTGCCAGCAGCAAAGGTGCCGAACTCACCTACGAGCAGTACTTC	CASSKGAELTYEQYF